Below are 27 T cell receptor beta chains sequenced from a single sample in a study of T cell responses to AZD1222 COVID-19 vaccine. Produced via immunoSEQ multiplex PCR; TCRdb's table is partial and in-frame only. The sample comprises tens of thousands of clones, 70% to 90% of which are singletons, and roughly 21% rests with the top ten. The material sequenced was peripheral blood, taken on day 0 of AZD1222 vaccination. The source of these receptors is an adult in good health.

This clone is a singleton in its sample. The chain couples TRBV18 to TRBJ2-5; D is unresolved. V lost 0 bases and J 2 bases, leaving 4 bases between the germline ends. Germline V CDR1 and CDR2: KGHSH, LQKENI. This CDR3 is 13 amino acids long. The CDR3 spells CASSPPDQETQYF. For the CDR3, the DNA is TGTGCCAGCTCACCACCTGATCAAGAGACCCAGTACTTC. Variable domain in full (rest from reference TRBV18 and TRBJ2-5): NAGVMQNPRHLVRRRGQEARLRCSPMKGHSHVYWYRQLPEEGLKFMVYLQKENIIDESGMPKERFSAEFPKEGPSILRIQQVVRGDSAAYFCASSPPDQETQYFGPGTRLLVL.

V gene TRBV11-2 combines with J gene TRBJ1-4; D is unclear. The CDR3 is 15 residues long. Germline V gives CDR1 SGHAT, CDR2 FQNNGV. Trimming removed 1 base at V and 4 bases at J, with 10 bases between. CDR3 loop: CASSLGTAGNEKLFF. The CDR3 bases are TGTGCCAGCAGCTTAGGGACCGCGGGTAATGAAAAACTGTTTTTT.

This chain connects TRBV29-1 to TRBJ1-1, with D uncertain. Trimming took 4 bases from V and 1 from J, leaving 13 bases between them. CDR1 and CDR2 (germline): SQVTM, ANQGSEA. This CDR3 has 14 residues. The CDR3 is CSVVALQENTEAFF. CDR3 nucleotide sequence: TGCAGCGTTGTGGCCCTTCAGGAGAACACTGAAGCTTTCTTT.

The chain joins TRBV10-3 to TRBJ1-1, with 11 bases aligning to TRBD1. This CDR3 comprises 14 residues. Germline CDR1 ENHRY, CDR2 SYGVKD. The ends lost 3 bases at V and 10 bases at J; junction bases unmatched: 7. CDR3 nucleotide sequence: TGTGCCATCAGTGAAGCCAGGACAGGGGGCCCAGCTTTCTTT. It specifies CAISEARTGGPAFF.

The chain links TRBV4-1 to TRBJ1-4; tentative D call: TRBD1 (6 bases). The V and J ends lost 0 bases and 8 bases respectively, with 10 bases between them. The CDR3 covers 14 residues. Germline lookup yields CDR1 MGHRA and CDR2 YSYEKL. CDR3 in amino acids: CASSQDRGREKLFF. The CDR3 nucleotides read TGCGCCAGCAGCCAAGACAGGGGTCGGGAAAAACTGTTTTTT.

The rearrangement links TRBV18 to TRBJ1-2, with 8 nucleotides matching TRBD1. The V and J ends lost 2 bases and 4 bases, in that order; junction bases with no gene match: 6. This CDR3 has 15 amino acids. Germline assignment: CDR1 KGHSH and CDR2 LQKENI. CDR3 loop: CASSPDGQGRYGYTF. CDR3 nucleotides: TGTGCCAGCTCACCAGACGGACAGGGCCGCTATGGCTACACCTTC.

This clone was detected once. J is TRBJ1-1 and V is TRBV6-6; unclear D gene. CDR1 is MNHNY, CDR2 SVGAGI, per germline (reference sequence). The CDR3 spans 13 residues. V was shortened by 2 bases and J by 7 bases, with 11 bases between the two germline ends. CDR3 protein: CASSYLRRDEAFF. The CDR3 nucleotides read TGTGCCAGCAGTTACCTCAGGAGGGATGAAGCTTTCTTT.

The rearrangement joins TRBV19 to TRBJ2-7, with 7 bases aligning to TRBD1. In germline, CDR1 is LNHDA, CDR2 SQIVND (reference sequence). The CDR3 extends over 13 amino acids. J was trimmed by 0 bases and V by 4 bases; bases with no gene match: 0. CDR3 region: CASSRTGSYEQYF. The CDR3 nucleotides are TGTGCCAGTAGTAGGACAGGCTCCTACGAGCAGTACTTC.

The V and J genes are TRBV3-1 (or the pseudogene TRBV3-2) and TRBJ2-3; weak D call: TRBD2 (6 bases). Per the germline V gene, CDR1 is LGHDT and CDR2 is YNNKEL (reference sequence). The CDR3 contains 14 residues. Between the trimmed V and J ends, which lost 0 bases and 3 bases, there was a span of 7 bases. The chain's CDR3 is CASSQELATDTQYF. The CDR3, as DNA: TGTGCCAGCAGCCAAGAACTAGCTACAGATACGCAGTATTTT.

V gene TRBV28 combines with J gene TRBJ2-7; TRBD1 agrees at 10 bases. Germline CDR1 reads MDHEN; CDR2 reads SYDVKM. Losses at the gene ends were 5 bases for V and 5 bases for J; bases not matched to a gene: 9. The CDR3 totals 15 residues. CDR3 coding DNA: TGTGCCAGCAGTCTCCATGGACAGGGGGGCAACGAGCAGTACTTC. Protein sequence: CASSLHGQGGNEQYF. Looking up the rest from reference TRBV28 and TRBJ2-7 gives the full variable domain: DVKVTQSSRYLVKRTGEKVFLECVQDMDHENMFWYRQDPGLGLRLIYFSYDVKMKEKGDIPEGYSVSREKKERFSLILESASTNQTSMYLCASSLHGQGGNEQYFGPGTRLTVT.

The rearrangement uses TRBV10-2 and TRBJ2-7; D not resolved. Germline V gives CDR1 WSHSY, CDR2 SAAADI. The V and J ends lost 10 bases and 0 bases respectively, with 13 bases between them. The CDR3 loop spans 13 amino acids. The CDR3 protein is CATQPRNSYEQYF. The DNA for the CDR3 is TGCGCCACCCAGCCCCGCAACTCCTACGAGCAGTACTTC.

The chain is built from TRBV7-2 and TRBJ1-3; tentative D call: TRBD1 (6 bases). The CDR3 is 14 residues long. CDR1 and CDR2 from the germline V gene are SGHTA and FQGNSA. V was cut by 3 bases and J by 4 bases, with 10 bases left in between. CDR3 nucleotides: TGTGCCAGCAGCTTTTGGGGGCTGGGAAACACCATATATTTT. It encodes CASSFWGLGNTIYF. The full variable domain, its missing parts supplied by reference TRBV7-2 and TRBJ1-3, is GAGVSQSPSNKVTEKGKDVELRCDPISGHTALYWYRQSLGQGLEFLIYFQGNSAPDKSGLPSDRFSAERTGGSVSTLTIQRTQQEDSAVYLCASSFWGLGNTIYFGEGSWLTVV.

The chain links TRBV28 to TRBJ1-2, with D possibly being TRBD1 (5 bases). The CDR3 has 13 amino acids. The V gene's germline CDR1 is MDHEN and CDR2 SYDVKM. V lost 6 bases and J 8 bases, leaving 16 bases between the germline ends. The CDR3 nucleotides read TGTGCCAGCAGGGGGCAGGGAATTGGGGGCTACACCTTC. Translation gives CASRGQGIGGYTF.

The V call is TRBV7-8, the J call TRBJ1-6; the D gene is possibly TRBD1 (5 bases). The V gene lost 1 base and the J gene lost 3 bases, with 7 bases spanning the gap. The CDR3 runs to 15 residues. Germline lookup yields CDR1 SGHVS and CDR2 FQNEAQ. The CDR3 reads CASSLGGSYNSPLHF. The CDR3 DNA reads TGTGCCAGCAGCTTAGGGGGGAGCTATAATTCACCCCTCCACTTT. The entire variable domain, with the rest obtained from reference TRBV7-8 and TRBJ1-6, is as follows: GAGVSQSPRYKVAKRGQDVALRCDPISGHVSLFWYQQALGQGPEFLTYFQNEAQLDKSGLPSDRFFAERPEGSVSTLKIQRTQQEDSAVYLCASSLGGSYNSPLHFGNGTRLTVT.

The chain carries TRBV4-2 and TRBJ2-3; 13 nucleotides match TRBD2. The junction had 17 bases not matched to a gene; V was cut back by 8 bases and J by 0 bases. This CDR3 region has 20 residues. The germline V gene encodes CDR1 LGHNA and CDR2 YNFKEQ. The CDR3 DNA follows: TGTGCCAGCCAAGCGGGCGTACGACTAGCGGGAGGACCTAGCACAGATACGCAGTATTTT. It encodes CASQAGVRLAGGPSTDTQYF.

This chain connects TRBV5-4 to TRBJ1-2; D is unresolved. CDR3 length: 13 residues. V lost 2 bases, J lost 8 bases, and 13 bases lay in between. Per the germline V gene, CDR1 is SGHNT and CDR2 is YYREEE (reference sequence). CDR3 coding DNA: TGTGCCAGCAGCTTCTCAGGCCCCCGGGGCTACACCTTC. Translating gives CASSFSGPRGYTF.

The rearrangement uses TRBV25-1 and TRBJ1-1, with D possibly TRBD1 on 6 matching bases. V lost 7 bases to trimming and J lost 5 bases, with 17 bases between them. Germline loops: CDR1 MGHDK, CDR2 SYGVNS. This CDR3 spans 14 amino acids. CDR3 amino acids: CASISPGGGTEAFF. Here the CDR3 DNA reads TGTGCCAGCATCTCACCAGGAGGGGGAACTGAAGCTTTCTTT.

The genes are TRBV4-3 and TRBJ1-2, with a tentative D call TRBD1 (5 bases). Germline V gene lookup returns CDR1 LGHNA and CDR2 YSLEER. This CDR3 comprises 14 residues. Trimming removed 1 base at V and 7 bases at J, with 13 bases between. The CDR3: CASSQVMGQGGYTF. For the CDR3, the DNA is TGCGCCAGCAGCCAAGTTATGGGGCAAGGTGGCTACACCTTC.

In its sample, this clone was seen once. The chain links TRBV5-4 to TRBJ1-4; D unresolved. The CDR3 covers 12 residues. The germline V gene encodes CDR1 SGHNT and CDR2 YYREEE (reference sequence). Between the trimmed V and J ends, which lost 3 bases and 9 bases, there was a span of 9 bases. CDR3 amino acids: CASSYSSQKLFF. CDR3 nucleotides: TGTGCCAGCAGCTACAGTTCCCAAAAACTGTTTTTT. The full variable domain, completed using reference TRBV5-4 and TRBJ1-4, is ETGVTQSPTHLIKTRGQQVTLRCSSQSGHNTVSWYQQALGQGPQFIFQYYREEENGRGNFPPRFSGLQFPNYSSELNVNALELDDSALYLCASSYSSQKLFFGSGTQLSVL.

This clone came up once. This rearrangement joins TRBV6-6 to TRBJ1-2, with a possible D match to TRBD1 (5 bases). The V end lost 2 bases, the J end lost 8 bases, and 15 bases lay between the germline ends. Per the germline V gene, CDR1 is MNHNY and CDR2 is SVGAGI (reference sequence). This CDR3 is 14 amino acids long. CDR3 sequence: CASSYLSRGGGYTF. The CDR3 nucleotides are TGTGCCAGCAGTTACCTTTCTAGGGGTGGCGGCTACACCTTC.

The rearrangement links TRBV4-3 to TRBJ2-5; TRBD1 agrees at 7 bases. Germline V gene data show CDR1 as LGHNA and CDR2 as YSLEER. After removal of 3 bases from V and 2 bases from J, the junction contained 9 bases not matched to a gene. The CDR3 sequence is 16 residues long. The CDR3 is CASSQDAWGQQETQYF. CDR3 DNA sequence: TGCGCCAGCAGCCAGGACGCCTGGGGACAGCAAGAGACCCAGTACTTC.

The V gene is TRBV24-1, the J gene TRBJ2-3; 8 nucleotides line up with TRBD2. The CDR3 is 17 amino acids. Unmatched junction bases numbered 13, after V lost 4 bases and J lost 5 bases. Germline V gene data show CDR1 as KGHDR and CDR2 as SFDVKD. The CDR3 nucleotides read TGTGCCACCAGTGACGTTTCCCTGGCGGGGGGTGGAGATACGCAGTATTTT. It codes for CATSDVSLAGGGDTQYF.

The chain has TRBV3-1 (or the pseudogene TRBV3-2) and TRBJ1-5; D remains ambiguous. The CDR3 sequence is 12 residues long. V was clipped by 4 bases and J by 3 bases, with 4 bases between them. CDR1 is LGHDT, CDR2 YNNKEL, per germline (reference sequence). CDR3 in DNA: TGTGCCAGCAGCCTTTCCAATCAGCCCCAGCATTTT. Translating it yields CASSLSNQPQHF.

The J gene is TRBJ2-7, the V gene TRBV20-1; no firm D call. The V gene lost 1 base and the J gene lost 2 bases, with 3 bases spanning the gap. This CDR3 comprises 11 residues. In germline, CDR1 is DFQATT, CDR2 SNEGSKA (reference sequence). DNA of the CDR3: TGCAGTGCTAGAGGTCCCTACGAGCAGTACTTC. Translated: CSARGPYEQYF.

This chain links TRBV7-3 with TRBJ2-3; D possibly matches TRBD1 or TRBD2 (5 bases each). CDR3 length: 18 residues. Germline values: CDR1 SGHTA, CDR2 FQGTGA. With 1 base removed from V and 2 bases from J, the gap between germline ends came to 19 bases. CDR3 protein: CASSLISTGTRLTDTQYF. The CDR3 nucleotides are TGTGCCAGCAGCTTAATCTCTACCGGGACGAGACTCACAGATACGCAGTATTTT. The entire variable domain, with the rest obtained from reference TRBV7-3 and TRBJ2-3, is as follows: GAGVSQTPSNKVTEKGKYVELRCDPISGHTALYWYRQSLGQGPEFLIYFQGTGAADDSGLPNDRFFAVRPEGSVSTLKIQRTERGDSAVYLCASSLISTGTRLTDTQYFGPGTRLTVL.

The CDR3 nucleotides read TGTGCCAGCAGCCAACCCGTAGCGGGAGGGCCAGGAAACGATACGCAGTATTTT. It encodes CASSQPVAGGPGNDTQYF. This rearrangement joins TRBV3-1 (or the pseudogene TRBV3-2) to TRBJ2-3, with 11 bases matching TRBD2. The CDR3 extends over 18 amino acids. Germline V lookup: CDR1 LGHDT, CDR2 YNNKEL (reference sequence). Unmatched junction bases numbered 13, after V lost 2 bases and J lost 6 bases.

This clone was counted a single time. J is TRBJ1-1 and V is TRBV29-1, with a possible D match to TRBD1 (5 bases). CDR3 length: 14 amino acids. V was cut by 3 bases and J by 1 base, with 12 bases left in between. Germline CDR1 and CDR2: SQVTM and ANQGSEA. CDR3 sequence reads: CSVDDPGGNTEAFF. In nucleotides, the CDR3 is TGCAGCGTTGATGATCCGGGGGGGAACACTGAAGCTTTCTTT.